This record covers a single T cell receptor beta chain. The antigen is not known. This specimen belongs to a study of radiation and T cells in renal cell carcinoma. Study-wide results and limits: Top tumor clonotypes rose in blood 2 weeks post-radiation, then contracted. Pretreatment tumor biopsies were lacking, so baseline clonotypes are unknown.

Measured with immunoSEQ multiplex PCR; TCRdb has only the in-frame clones, and not every one. The sample includes some 30,000 clones, over 70% seen only once; the top ten take roughly 30%. The germline CDR1 and CDR2 sequences are LGHNA and YSLEER. Trimming shortened V by 4 bases and J by 7 bases, and 16 bases separated the two germline ends. The CDR3 is 15 residues long. Regarding time point: blood 4 weeks post-SBRT, at nephrectomy. The treatment: 15 Gy SBRT to primary tumor, nephrectomy 4 weeks later. Nephrectomy followed 15 Gy stereotactic body radiation by 4 weeks. Clear cell pathology was present in this patient's renal cell carcinoma.

This clonotype was obtained from a man in his sixties with renal cell carcinoma. The input for sequencing was blood, taken from a patient whose treatment included radiotherapy and nephrectomy. The chain employs TRBV4-3 and TRBJ2-2; D perhaps matches TRBD1 (5 bases). CDR3 loop: CASSRDRSFDGELFF. As DNA, the CDR3 is TGCGCCAGCAGCCGAGACAGATCCTTTGACGGGGAGCTGTTTTTT.